The present TCR beta chain was sequenced within a study of shared clonotypes between healthy human individuals. Study-wide results and limits: Clonotypes not shared had lower generation probabilities than those common to all four donors.

To note about this clone: The antigen is undetermined. Compared with germline, one end of the junction differs, possibly owing to a read error.

Sequenced by immunoSEQ multiplex PCR; TCRdb stores in-frame clones only, minus some. The table has some 800,000 clones, about 91% seen once. As defined, naive CD8 cells were CD45RO-negative and positively selected for CCR7, with terminally differentiated effector memory CD45RA+ cells excluded. The TCR originated in a man aged 25-40 years in good health. Sequencing was done on a sample of naive CD8+ T cells sorted from blood.

CDR3 sequence reads: CSVEGQGVENPEAFF. The CDR3 DNA is TGCAGCGTGGAAGGACAGGGGGTAGAAAACCCTGAAGCTTTCTTT. This chain joins TRBV29-1 and TRBJ1-1; 10 bases fit TRBD1. In germline, CDR1 is SQVTM, CDR2 ANQGSEA. This CDR3 region has 15 residues.